The T cell receptor beta chain described here comes from a study of OX40 agonist ivuxolimab in advanced cancers. Overall study context: Patients in the trial were receiving intravenous ivuxolimab every 2 weeks, at doses of 0.01 to 10 mg/kg.

Regarding this clone: The sample holds other DNA sequences that translate to the same CDR3.

The CDR3 is 15 amino acids. Trimming cost V 0 bases and J 3 bases; bases outside gene matches: 0. Germline CDR1 reads SGHNT; CDR2 reads YYREEE (reference sequence). Measured with immunoSEQ multiplex PCR; TCRdb has only the in-frame clones, and not every one. The profile shows under 85,000 clones, 84% of them singletons. The sample here was CD4+ or CD8+ T cells sorted from blood, taken in a trial of the OX40 agonist ivuxolimab. V is TRBV5-4 and J is TRBJ2-3; 11 nucleotides align to TRBD2. This TCR came from an adult with an advanced solid tumor such as melanoma, head and neck, liver or kidney cancer. CDR3 amino acids: CASSLGLAGTDTQYF. In DNA form, the CDR3 reads TGTGCCAGCAGCTTGGGACTAGCGGGGACAGATACGCAGTATTTT.